The entry below describes one T cell receptor beta chain. As yet, its antigen is unknown. V gave up 4 bases and J gave up 12 bases; unmatched junction bases: 14. This CDR3 contains 14 residues. CDR1 and CDR2 from the germline V gene are MDHEN and SYDVKM. This entry is derived from a study of shared clonotypes between healthy human individuals. Study-level points and caveats: Only blood was sampled; tissue repertoires likely differ. Although depth was large, rarefaction showed that sequencing of the sorted subsets was incomplete.

It was across several immunoSEQ plates that each subset's genomic DNA was evenly split. Sequencing was performed with immunoSEQ multiplex PCR; in TCRdb, only in-frame clones are kept and a portion is missing. Altogether about 2.3 million clones are present, roughly 92% being singletons, with the ten largest covering 0.3% to 0.45%. The chain links TRBV28 to TRBJ1-2; the match to TRBD1 covers 7 bases. This TCR came from a man aged 18 to 29 in good health. Some clones in this sample may be carry-over from other donors' samples. Sequenced: naive CD4+ T cells from PBMCs. Documented subset: CD45RA+ positively selected. The CDR3 bases are TGTGCCAGCAGTTCCCCCGGACAGGAACCCTACGACACCTTC. The encoded protein is CASSSPGQEPYDTF.